The clone carrying this T cell receptor (beta chain) was observed a single time. Antigen: not known. Template for every sorted-subset replicate PCR totaled about 0.2 ug DNA, approximately 30,000 T cell genomes. The method was immunoSEQ multiplex PCR; TCRdb's version includes in-frame clones alone and lacks a portion of them. The table has around 620,000 clones, roughly 95% seen once. The data derive from a study of shared clonotypes between healthy human individuals. Germline V lookup: CDR1 PRHDT, CDR2 FYEKMQ (reference sequence). CDR3 length: 15 residues. Unmatched junction bases numbered 8, after V lost 1 base and J lost 7 bases. CD45RO-negative CD8 cells positively selected for CCR7 made up the naive population, which excluded terminally differentiated effector memory CD45RA+ cells. Regarding the study as a whole: As a rule, naive subsets had a larger estimated richness than memory subsets. Although depth was large, rarefaction showed that sequencing of the sorted subsets was incomplete.

Sequencing was performed on naive CD8+ T cells sorted from blood. The sequence came from a woman younger than 45 in good health. The chain couples TRBV13 to TRBJ2-7, with TRBD1 matching 9 bases. CDR3 coding DNA: TGTGCCAGCAGCTTAGAGGGGACAGGGATCCGGGAGCAGTACTTC. Encoded protein: CASSLEGTGIREQYF.